The clone carrying this T cell receptor beta chain was seen only a few times. Its antigen remains unidentified. Unique molecular identifiers featured in how the TCRbeta library was prepared. In TCRdb, the PCR reads were re-called with MiXCR into one record per CDR3 protein. The table shows 800,000 to 1,000,000 distinct CDR3 sequences, with about 29% occurring only once. The data are from a study of T-cell reconstitution after alpha-beta-depleted transplantation in children. Overall study findings and caveats: At day 60, the high TCRbeta diversity found in some patients originated from recipient T cells and thymic progenitors that had survived. Several hundred graft clones that had expanded were reportedly the source of alpha-beta T cells about two months after transplant. A year post-transplant, T-cell counts and diversity derived mostly from newly produced T cells.

The CDR3 runs to 13 residues. Trimming removed 3 bases at V and 9 bases at J, with 12 bases between. The sample was PBMCs, mostly from graft donor cells, taken 360 days after TCRalphabeta/CD19-depleted stem cell transplant. This chain joins TRBV12-3 or TRBV12-4 and TRBJ2-1; D is unresolved. The sequence was collected from a boy under three years old who had a stem cell transplant for SCID, so the T cells may come from the graft donor. CDR3 sequence (DNA): TGTGCCAGCAGTTTCGCGACCTCAGGTGAGCAGTTCTTC. Translating it yields CASSFATSGEQFF.